The 16 T cell receptor beta chains in this list originate from one sample, sequenced in a study of cytomegalovirus exposure and HLA in healthy donors. Generated by immunoSEQ multiplex PCR, the TCRdb table keeps only in-frame clones and is missing some. The sample contains 300,000 to 400,000 clones, over 75% of which appear only once. Material for sequencing was PBMCs. Receptor source: a man between 25 and 39 years old in good health and CMV-seronegative.

The J gene is TRBJ1-2, the V gene TRBV9, with D perhaps TRBD1 (5 bases). The V end was cut by 8 bases, the J end by 6 bases, with 11 bases between. CDR1 is SGDLS and CDR2 is YYNGEE in the germline V gene. This CDR3 spans 11 amino acids. The CDR3 reads CASSDRDGYTF. The CDR3 bases are TGTGCCAGTTCCGACAGAGATGGCTACACCTTC.

This chain uses TRBV7-2 with TRBJ2-1, with 7 nucleotides matching TRBD1. The ends lost 2 bases at V and 4 bases at J; junction bases unmatched: 5. This CDR3 spans 15 amino acids. Germline CDR1 reads SGHTA; CDR2 reads FQGNSA. The CDR3 region has the DNA TGTGCCAGCAGCTTAATCGGGACAGCTTACAATGAGCAGTTCTTC. This sequence encodes CASSLIGTAYNEQFF.

The CDR3 DNA reads TGTGCCAGCTCTCTCGGCTACGAGCAGTACTTC. Translating it yields CASSLGYEQYF. This chain uses TRBV27 with TRBJ2-7; D unresolved. The CDR3 spans 11 residues. Trimming took 8 bases from V and 3 from J, leaving 8 bases between them. Germline lookup yields CDR1 MNHEY and CDR2 SMNVEV (reference sequence).

This rearrangement joins TRBV30 to TRBJ2-7, with TRBD1 matching over 9 bases. Germline V gene sequence: CDR1 GTSNPN, CDR2 SVGIG (reference sequence). This CDR3 contains 14 residues. The V segment lost 0 bases and the J segment 5 bases; nucleotides outside the gene matches: 5. Here the CDR3 reads CAWSVRQGGNEQYF. In DNA form, the CDR3 reads TGTGCCTGGAGTGTACGACAGGGGGGGAACGAGCAGTACTTC.

As to this clone: The sample contains more than one DNA sequence encoding this CDR3. The rearrangement uses TRBV29-1 and TRBJ1-1; D gene uncertain. This CDR3 spans 12 amino acids. V shed 6 bases and J shed 1 base, with 9 bases lying between them. Germline CDR1 is SQVTM and CDR2 is ANQGSEA. The CDR3 bases are TGCAGCGTGGAGACGGAGAACACTGAAGCTTTCTTT. Residues: CSVETENTEAFF.

The chain combines TRBV27 with TRBJ2-7, with TRBD1 identical over 7 bases. The junction had 8 bases not matched to a gene; V was cut back by 5 bases and J by 4 bases. The CDR3 extends over 14 amino acids. Looked up from germline, CDR1 is MNHEY and CDR2 is SMNVEV (reference sequence). The CDR3, as DNA: TGTGCCAGCAGTCAGCCTAGGGACAGTTACGAGCAGTACTTC. The encoded protein is CASSQPRDSYEQYF.

The rearrangement uses TRBV5-1 and TRBJ2-1; TRBD1 aligns across 8 bases. V shed 5 bases, J shed 10 bases, and the junction held 8 bases outside the gene matches. The CDR3 is 13 amino acids. Germline assignment: CDR1 SGHRS and CDR2 YFSETQ. CDR3 amino acids: CASRPRGPREQFF. Here the CDR3 DNA reads TGCGCCAGCAGACCCAGGGGGCCCCGGGAGCAGTTCTTC.

This chain connects TRBV19 to TRBJ1-5; 10 nucleotides line up with TRBD1. The junction had 11 bases not matched to a gene; V was cut back by 6 bases and J by 6 bases. CDR1 LNHDA and CDR2 SQIVND come from the germline V gene (reference sequence). There are 16 residues in the CDR3. Here the CDR3 DNA reads TGTGCCAGTAGGAAGAAAGGTGGGACAGGGGTTCAGCCCCAGCATTTT. Its translation: CASRKKGGTGVQPQHF.

The chain employs TRBV30 and TRBJ2-3, with D perhaps TRBD2 (6 bases). This CDR3 is built from 15 residues. V lost 3 bases, J lost 2 bases, and 15 bases lay in between. The germline V gene encodes CDR1 GTSNPN and CDR2 SVGIG (reference sequence). This CDR3 reads CAWRSASAYTDTQYF. The CDR3 nucleotides are TGTGCCTGGAGATCGGCTAGCGCGTACACAGATACGCAGTATTTT. The full variable domain, its missing parts supplied by reference TRBV30 and TRBJ2-3, is SQTIHQWPATLVQPVGSPLSLECTVEGTSNPNLYWYRQAAGRGLQLLFYSVGIGQISSEVPQNLSASRPQDRQFILSSKKLLLSDSGFYLCAWRSASAYTDTQYFGPGTRLTVL.

The chain recombines TRBV11-2 with TRBJ2-2, with D tentatively TRBD1 (5 bases). The CDR3 runs to 15 residues. Germline values: CDR1 SGHAT, CDR2 FQNNGV. V was cut by 2 bases and J by 4 bases, with 11 bases left in between. The CDR3 DNA reads TGTGCCAGCAGCTTAAGGGGTCTCGGCACCGGGGAGCTGTTTTTT. It is translated as CASSLRGLGTGELFF.

This clone came up a few times. The V gene is TRBV6-6, the J gene TRBJ2-2; D is unresolved. CDR3 length equals 12 residues. Trimming took 7 bases from V and 6 from J, leaving 9 bases between them. The germline CDR1 and CDR2 sequences are MNHNY and SVGAGI (reference sequence). The CDR3 here is CASTRQSGELFF. CDR3 nucleotide sequence: TGTGCCAGCACCCGACAATCCGGGGAGCTGTTTTTT.

The V call is TRBV6-5, the J call TRBJ2-1; TRBD2 aligns across 13 bases. The germline V gene encodes CDR1 MNHEY and CDR2 SVGAGI. The CDR3 consists of 15 residues. J gave up 6 bases and V 2 bases, and 1 base lay outside the gene matches. CDR3 in DNA: TGTGCCAGCAGTTACGGGACTAGCGGGGCCAATGAGCAGTTCTTC. It encodes CASSYGTSGANEQFF.

The chain combines TRBV30 with TRBJ2-2; 8 positions match TRBD2. Germline lookup yields CDR1 GTSNPN and CDR2 SVGIG (reference sequence). There are 13 residues in the CDR3. The trim removed 8 bases at V and 1 base at J, leaving 3 bases unmatched. The CDR3 nucleotides read TGTGCCAGAGCGGGGGTGAACACCGGGGAGCTGTTTTTT. Protein sequence: CARAGVNTGELFF.

This rearrangement joins TRBV6-5 to TRBJ1-2; 8 bases agree with TRBD1. Germline V gene data show CDR1 as MNHEY and CDR2 as SVGAGI. With 6 bases clipped from V and 4 bases from J, the junction kept 10 bases outside the gene matches. The CDR3 consists of 15 residues. Here the CDR3 DNA reads TGTGCCAGCAGCCTGACAGGGGCGCCAGCCTATGGCTACACCTTC. As protein: CASSLTGAPAYGYTF.

This rearrangement joins TRBV29-1 to TRBJ1-1; possibly TRBD1 for D (5 bases). This CDR3 contains 16 residues. The germline CDR1 and CDR2 sequences are SQVTM and ANQGSEA. Trimming left V 1 base short and J 1 base short, with 16 bases between. The CDR3: CSVEGGREGENTEAFF. For the CDR3, the DNA is TGCAGCGTTGAAGGGGGCAGGGAGGGAGAGAACACTGAAGCTTTCTTT.

This chain uses TRBV6-7 with TRBJ2-5; TRBD2 aligns across 11 bases. TRBV6-7 is marked as an open reading frame, function uncertain. This CDR3 is 14 amino acids long. V lost 6 bases, J lost 3 bases, and 3 bases stayed unmatched. The CDR3 is CASRQLAGEETQYF. In DNA, the CDR3 is TGTGCCAGCAGGCAACTAGCGGGGGAAGAGACCCAGTACTTC.